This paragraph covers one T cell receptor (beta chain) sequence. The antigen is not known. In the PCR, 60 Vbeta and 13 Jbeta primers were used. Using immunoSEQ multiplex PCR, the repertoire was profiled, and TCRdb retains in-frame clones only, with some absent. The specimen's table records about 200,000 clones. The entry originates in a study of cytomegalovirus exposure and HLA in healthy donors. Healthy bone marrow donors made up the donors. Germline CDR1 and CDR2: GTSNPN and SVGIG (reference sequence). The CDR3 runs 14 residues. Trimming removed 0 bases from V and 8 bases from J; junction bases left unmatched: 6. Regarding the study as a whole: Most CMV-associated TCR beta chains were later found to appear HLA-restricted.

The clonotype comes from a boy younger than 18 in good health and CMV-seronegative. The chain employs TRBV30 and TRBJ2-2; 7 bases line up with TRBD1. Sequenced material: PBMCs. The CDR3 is CAWSVEGAFGELFF. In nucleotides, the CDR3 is TGTGCCTGGAGTGTAGAGGGGGCGTTTGGGGAGCTGTTTTTT. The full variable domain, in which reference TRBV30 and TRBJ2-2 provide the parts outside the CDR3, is SQTIHQWPATLVQPVGSPLSLECTVEGTSNPNLYWYRQAAGRGLQLLFYSVGIGQISSEVPQNLSASRPQDRQFILSSKKLLLSDSGFYLCAWSVEGAFGELFFGEGSRLTVL.